This is a list of T cell receptor beta chains from one sample in a study of blood T cell repertoires in COVID-19. The repertoire was sequenced with immunoSEQ multiplex PCR; TCRdb's copy has only in-frame clones and lacks some. The top ten hold roughly 2.5% of the sample, which has approximately 150,000 clones, 70% to 90% seen once. The sequenced sample was peripheral blood. The receptor source for this set is a woman older than 75 with COVID-19, enrolled during active disease. The CDR3 runs from the conserved cysteine through the conserved F or W. Fields, in order: clone size, D gene, J gene, V gene, CDR3 DNA, CDR3 protein. D genes are given only for firm matches. Clone size is given for some rows only: seen once, a few or many times, or a class if the clone is expanded.

clone_size: .
d_call: .
j_call: TRBJ1-1
v_call: TRBV28
cdr3_nt: TGTGCCAGCACCCCTCGAGGAGGGGTTACGACTGAAGCTTTCTTT
cdr3_aa: CASTPRGGVTTEAFF

clone_size: .
d_call: .
j_call: TRBJ1-1
v_call: TRBV9
cdr3_nt: TGTGCCAGCAGCGGAATGGAGACTGAAGCTTTCTTT
cdr3_aa: CASSGMETEAFF

clone_size: .
d_call: .
j_call: TRBJ1-4
v_call: TRBV15
cdr3_nt: TGTGCCACCAGCAGTAACTACAGGGCAACTAATGAAAAACTGTTTTTT
cdr3_aa: CATSSNYRATNEKLFF

clone_size: .
d_call: .
j_call: TRBJ1-2
v_call: TRBV2
cdr3_nt: TGTGCCAGCAGTGAGCCAGGGAGGTATGGCTACACCTTC
cdr3_aa: CASSEPGRYGYTF

clone_size: .
d_call: .
j_call: TRBJ1-2
v_call: TRBV4-2
cdr3_nt: TGTGCCAGCAGCCAAGATTACAGTTCTGGCTACACCTTC
cdr3_aa: CASSQDYSSGYTF

clone_size: .
d_call: .
j_call: TRBJ1-1
v_call: TRBV28
cdr3_nt: TGTGCCAGCAGTTTGGGGCCCCGGAACACTGAAGCTTTCTTT
cdr3_aa: CASSLGPRNTEAFF

clone_size: once
d_call: TRBD1
j_call: TRBJ2-3
v_call: TRBV6-5
cdr3_nt: TGTGCCAGCAGCCTCACAGGGGGCGCAGATACGCAGTATTTT
cdr3_aa: CASSLTGGADTQYF

clone_size: once
d_call: .
j_call: TRBJ1-3
v_call: TRBV5-1
cdr3_nt: TGCGCCAGCAGCTCAGCTCGTAGCAGTAACTCTGGAAACACCATATATTTT
cdr3_aa: CASSSARSSNSGNTIYF

clone_size: .
d_call: TRBD2
j_call: TRBJ2-7
v_call: TRBV28
cdr3_nt: TGTGCCAGCAGGGACTTAGCGGGGCCTACCTACGAGCAGTACTTC
cdr3_aa: CASRDLAGPTYEQYF

clone_size: .
d_call: TRBD2
j_call: TRBJ2-3
v_call: TRBV5-6
cdr3_nt: TGTGCCAGCAGCCGACTAGCGGGAGCTACAGATACGCAGTATTTT
cdr3_aa: CASSRLAGATDTQYF

clone_size: once
d_call: .
j_call: TRBJ2-7
v_call: TRBV5-1
cdr3_nt: TGCGCCAGCAGCCGGGGACTGGACAACTACGAGCAGTACTTC
cdr3_aa: CASSRGLDNYEQYF

clone_size: once
d_call: TRBD1
j_call: TRBJ2-7
v_call: TRBV7-2
cdr3_nt: TGTGCCAGCAGCTTGACAGGGATTCGTGAAGGCTACGAGCAGTACTTC
cdr3_aa: CASSLTGIREGYEQYF

clone_size: .
d_call: TRBD2
j_call: TRBJ2-2
v_call: TRBV7-3
cdr3_nt: TGTGCCAGCAGGACCCCTAGCGGGAAAGGCACCGGGGAGCTGTTTTTT
cdr3_aa: CASRTPSGKGTGELFF

clone_size: .
d_call: .
j_call: TRBJ1-2
v_call: TRBV28
cdr3_nt: TGTGCCAGCAGTTCGGGCCCTCCGGGATTTGGCTACACCTTC
cdr3_aa: CASSSGPPGFGYTF

clone_size: .
d_call: TRBD1
j_call: TRBJ2-1
v_call: TRBV19
cdr3_nt: TGTGCCAGTAGAGGTGTGGGACAGGGGTCCTACAATGAGCAGTTCTTC
cdr3_aa: CASRGVGQGSYNEQFF

clone_size: once
d_call: TRBD1
j_call: TRBJ2-3
v_call: TRBV15
cdr3_nt: TGTGCCACCAGCAGAAGAGGACAGGACTTAGATACGCAGTATTTT
cdr3_aa: CATSRRGQDLDTQYF

clone_size: .
d_call: .
j_call: TRBJ2-3
v_call: TRBV9
cdr3_nt: TGTGCCAGCAGCGTAGAGGGCTGGACTAGCACAGATACGCAGTATTTT
cdr3_aa: CASSVEGWTSTDTQYF

clone_size: .
d_call: .
j_call: TRBJ2-7
v_call: TRBV5-6
cdr3_nt: TGTGCCAGCAGCCACAGGGCTCGGAGCTCCTACGAGCAGTACTTC
cdr3_aa: CASSHRARSSYEQYF

clone_size: .
d_call: .
j_call: TRBJ1-1
v_call: TRBV18
cdr3_nt: TGTGCCAGCTCCCAACAGGGAACCGAAGCTTTCTTT
cdr3_aa: CASSQQGTEAFF

clone_size: .
d_call: TRBD1
j_call: TRBJ1-2
v_call: TRBV28
cdr3_nt: TGTGCCAGCAGTTTCGCGGGACAGGGAAATCTCTATGGCTACACCTTC
cdr3_aa: CASSFAGQGNLYGYTF

clone_size: once
d_call: .
j_call: TRBJ2-7
v_call: TRBV10-2
cdr3_nt: TGCGCCAGCAGGGGCAGGGGATACGAGCAGTACTTC
cdr3_aa: CASRGRGYEQYF

clone_size: .
d_call: TRBD2
j_call: TRBJ2-3
v_call: TRBV19
cdr3_nt: TGTGCCAGCGGGACTAGCGGGGGTACAGATACGCAGTATTTT
cdr3_aa: CASGTSGGTDTQYF

clone_size: .
d_call: .
j_call: TRBJ1-3
v_call: TRBV4-3
cdr3_nt: TGCGCCAGCAGCCAAGCTGCCAGAGGAAACACCATATATTTT
cdr3_aa: CASSQAARGNTIYF

clone_size: .
d_call: TRBD1
j_call: TRBJ2-1
v_call: TRBV7-2
cdr3_nt: TGTGCCAGCAGCTCCCGCCACACAGGGGGCAATGAGCAGTTCTTC
cdr3_aa: CASSSRHTGGNEQFF

clone_size: few
d_call: TRBD1
j_call: TRBJ2-5
v_call: TRBV27
cdr3_nt: TGTGATACCGGGACAGGGGGCTCGGAGACCCAGTACTTC
cdr3_aa: CDTGTGGSETQYF

clone_size: few
d_call: .
j_call: TRBJ1-5
v_call: TRBV28
cdr3_nt: TGTGCCAGCAGCCCCTTGCGCGGGGGTCATCAGCCCCAGCATTTT
cdr3_aa: CASSPLRGGHQPQHF

clone_size: .
d_call: .
j_call: TRBJ2-3
v_call: TRBV4-3
cdr3_nt: TGCGCCAGCAGGAAAACAGGGAGTAGCACAGATACGCAGTATTTT
cdr3_aa: CASRKTGSSTDTQYF

clone_size: .
d_call: .
j_call: TRBJ2-3
v_call: TRBV12-3/TRBV12-4
cdr3_nt: TGTGCCAGTAGACGGGGGAGCACAGATACGCAGTATTTT
cdr3_aa: CASRRGSTDTQYF

clone_size: .
d_call: .
j_call: TRBJ2-5
v_call: TRBV7-2
cdr3_nt: TGTGCCAGCGCCGCCGGAGGGAATTTGGGACGGACCCAGTACTTC
cdr3_aa: CASAAGGNLGRTQYF

clone_size: .
d_call: .
j_call: TRBJ2-1
v_call: TRBV11-2
cdr3_nt: TGTGCCAGCAGCTTAGCCGCCTACAATGAGCAGTTCTTC
cdr3_aa: CASSLAAYNEQFF

clone_size: .
d_call: .
j_call: TRBJ1-5
v_call: TRBV28
cdr3_nt: TGTGCCAGCACTCAACAGGGTGACCAGCCCCAGCATTTT
cdr3_aa: CASTQQGDQPQHF

clone_size: once
d_call: TRBD1
j_call: TRBJ1-5
v_call: TRBV10-1
cdr3_nt: TGCGCCAGCAAGGGACAGGGAAATCAGCCCCAGCATTTT
cdr3_aa: CASKGQGNQPQHF

clone_size: .
d_call: .
j_call: TRBJ1-5
v_call: TRBV6-5
cdr3_nt: TGTGCCAGCCGAAGGAGAGAGAGCAATCAGCCCCAGCATTTT
cdr3_aa: CASRRRESNQPQHF

clone_size: .
d_call: .
j_call: TRBJ1-2
v_call: TRBV15
cdr3_nt: TGTGCCACCAGCGGATTATCCGAGGGAGACTACACCTTC
cdr3_aa: CATSGLSEGDYTF

clone_size: .
d_call: TRBD1
j_call: TRBJ1-5
v_call: TRBV19
cdr3_nt: TGTGCCAGCCGAACACAGGGGCAAGGTGGTCAGCCCCAGCATTTT
cdr3_aa: CASRTQGQGGQPQHF

clone_size: once
d_call: .
j_call: TRBJ1-3
v_call: TRBV10-3
cdr3_nt: TGTGCCATCAGTGAGGATAGATCTGGAAACACCATATATTTT
cdr3_aa: CAISEDRSGNTIYF

clone_size: .
d_call: TRBD1
j_call: TRBJ1-2
v_call: TRBV28
cdr3_nt: TGTGCCAGCAGTTTACTGTCAGGGGGAGGCTATGGCTACACCTTC
cdr3_aa: CASSLLSGGGYGYTF

clone_size: .
d_call: .
j_call: TRBJ2-5
v_call: TRBV19
cdr3_nt: TGTGCCAGTAGTAACAGGTTGGGATCGCGGGAGACCCAGTACTTC
cdr3_aa: CASSNRLGSRETQYF

clone_size: .
d_call: TRBD1
j_call: TRBJ1-4
v_call: TRBV5-1
cdr3_nt: TGCGCCAGCAGACGAGGGACAGGCTCAACTAATGAAAAACTGTTTTTT
cdr3_aa: CASRRGTGSTNEKLFF

clone_size: .
d_call: TRBD2
j_call: TRBJ2-7
v_call: TRBV27
cdr3_nt: TGTGCCAGCCGCCTGGGGACTACCTCCTACGAGCAGTACTTC
cdr3_aa: CASRLGTTSYEQYF

clone_size: .
d_call: .
j_call: TRBJ2-1
v_call: TRBV4-3
cdr3_nt: TGCGCCAGCAGCCAAGACGGCGGGCAAAGCTCCTACAATGAGCAGTTCTTC
cdr3_aa: CASSQDGGQSSYNEQFF

clone_size: once
d_call: .
j_call: TRBJ1-2
v_call: TRBV18
cdr3_nt: TGTGCCAGCTCACCCGGGTCGGACTATGGCTACACCTTC
cdr3_aa: CASSPGSDYGYTF

clone_size: .
d_call: TRBD2
j_call: TRBJ2-2
v_call: TRBV3-1/TRBV3-2
cdr3_nt: TGTGCCAGCAATAAAGCGGGGACCCGAAGGAGCACCGGGGAGCTGTTTTTT
cdr3_aa: CASNKAGTRRSTGELFF

clone_size: .
d_call: TRBD2
j_call: TRBJ2-6
v_call: TRBV24-1
cdr3_nt: TGTGCCACCAGTCCCCGGCTAGCGGGAGGGCCCACCTCTGGGGCCAACGTCCTGACTTTC
cdr3_aa: CATSPRLAGGPTSGANVLTF

clone_size: .
d_call: TRBD1
j_call: TRBJ2-7
v_call: TRBV5-6
cdr3_nt: TGTGCCAGCAGCACCGGGACAGACGAGCAGTACTTC
cdr3_aa: CASSTGTDEQYF

clone_size: .
d_call: .
j_call: TRBJ2-1
v_call: TRBV3-1/TRBV3-2
cdr3_nt: TGTGCCAGCCAGGCCCCTGGAGGCACCTACAATGAGCAGTTCTTC
cdr3_aa: CASQAPGGTYNEQFF

clone_size: .
d_call: .
j_call: TRBJ2-5
v_call: TRBV12-3/TRBV12-4
cdr3_nt: TGTGCCAGCAGCCTCCAAGAGACCCAGTACTTC
cdr3_aa: CASSLQETQYF

clone_size: .
d_call: TRBD1
j_call: TRBJ1-2
v_call: TRBV18
cdr3_nt: TGTGCCAGCTCACCAACCGGGACAGGGGGCTTCTATGGCTACACCTTC
cdr3_aa: CASSPTGTGGFYGYTF

clone_size: few
d_call: .
j_call: TRBJ2-1
v_call: TRBV6-5
cdr3_nt: TGTGCCAGCAGTTACGGCGGAGGGGCGGAAGAGCAGTTCTTC
cdr3_aa: CASSYGGGAEEQFF

clone_size: once
d_call: TRBD1
j_call: TRBJ1-5
v_call: TRBV6-1
cdr3_nt: TGTGCCAGCAGTGATGGGGGACAGGCTCAGCCCCAGCATTTT
cdr3_aa: CASSDGGQAQPQHF

clone_size: .
d_call: .
j_call: TRBJ1-5
v_call: TRBV19
cdr3_nt: TGTGCCAGTAGTATCGAGCACGCTAATCAGCCCCAGCATTTT
cdr3_aa: CASSIEHANQPQHF

clone_size: .
d_call: TRBD1
j_call: TRBJ2-3
v_call: TRBV6-5
cdr3_nt: TGTGCCAGCAGTTCTTATAGGACAGGGCCCACAGATACGCAGTATTTT
cdr3_aa: CASSSYRTGPTDTQYF

clone_size: .
d_call: .
j_call: TRBJ2-3
v_call: TRBV5-1
cdr3_nt: TGCGCCAGCAGCGGACAGTGGGGATCAGATACGCAGTATTTT
cdr3_aa: CASSGQWGSDTQYF

clone_size: .
d_call: .
j_call: TRBJ2-4
v_call: TRBV28
cdr3_nt: TGTGCCAGTACTTCCGGGACAATTGGGCAGTACTTC
cdr3_aa: CASTSGTIGQYF

clone_size: .
d_call: TRBD1
j_call: TRBJ1-6
v_call: TRBV7-2
cdr3_nt: TGTGCCAGCAGCTTACCTATGACAGGGGGAGGGAGACCCCTCCACTTT
cdr3_aa: CASSLPMTGGGRPLHF

clone_size: .
d_call: .
j_call: TRBJ1-5
v_call: TRBV24-1
cdr3_nt: TGTGCCACCAGTGGCCACGGGAGCAATCAGCCCCAGCATTTT
cdr3_aa: CATSGHGSNQPQHF

clone_size: .
d_call: TRBD1
j_call: TRBJ1-6
v_call: TRBV5-1
cdr3_nt: TGCGCCAGCAGCTCAGGACAGGGTAATTCACCCCTCCACTTT
cdr3_aa: CASSSGQGNSPLHF